This T cell receptor (beta chain) stems from a study of OX40 agonist ivuxolimab in advanced cancers. As for the study in general: Prior therapy, whether anti-PD-1, anti-PD-L1 or anti-CTLA-4, was allowed, and approximately 40% had some.

As concerns this clone: Its antigen remains unidentified.

The repertoire was sequenced with immunoSEQ multiplex PCR; TCRdb's copy has only in-frame clones and lacks some. Among approximately 89,000 clones listed, approximately 90% were seen once. The germline gives CDR1 SGHTA, CDR2 FQGNSA. The ends lost 8 bases at V and 5 bases at J; junction bases unmatched: 7. This CDR3 is 14 amino acids long. General observations from the study: Also showing low normalized T-cell clonal expansion were some of the nonresponders.

The receptor comes from an adult with an advanced solid tumor such as melanoma, head and neck, liver or kidney cancer. J is TRBJ1-2 and V is TRBV7-2, with TRBD1 matching 11 bases. Sequencing was performed on CD4+ or CD8+ T cells sorted from blood, taken in a trial of the OX40 agonist ivuxolimab. The CDR3 here is CASGRDRGGYGYTF. The CDR3 DNA reads as TGTGCCAGCGGCAGGGACAGGGGGGGTTATGGCTACACCTTC.